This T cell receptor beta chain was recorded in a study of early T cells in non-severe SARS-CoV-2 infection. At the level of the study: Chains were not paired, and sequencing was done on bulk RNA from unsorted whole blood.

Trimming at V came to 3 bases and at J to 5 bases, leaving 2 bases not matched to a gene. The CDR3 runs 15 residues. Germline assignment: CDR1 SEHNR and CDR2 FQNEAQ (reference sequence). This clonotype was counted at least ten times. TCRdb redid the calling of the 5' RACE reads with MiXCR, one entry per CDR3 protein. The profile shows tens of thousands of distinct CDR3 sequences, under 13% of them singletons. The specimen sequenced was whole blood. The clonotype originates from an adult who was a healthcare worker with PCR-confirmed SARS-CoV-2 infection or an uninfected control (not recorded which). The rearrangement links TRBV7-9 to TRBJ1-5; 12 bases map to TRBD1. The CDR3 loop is CASSFGTGGHQPQHF. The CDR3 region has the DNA TGTGCCAGCAGCTTTGGGACAGGGGGCCATCAGCCCCAGCATTTT.